Listed below are T cell receptor beta chains from one sample, sequenced in a study of STAT3 mutations in large granular lymphocyte leukemia. TCRdb's table, derived via immunoSEQ multiplex PCR, lists solely in-frame clones and lacks some. The sample lists around 26,000 clones, over 90% occurring once. Sequencing was carried out using peripheral blood mononuclear cells. The source is a middle-aged man with T-cell large granular lymphocyte leukemia. Some clones in this sample may be carry-over from other donors' samples. CDR3s include the opening cysteine and the closing phenylalanine or tryptophan. Each record gives: V gene, clone size, D gene, J gene, CDR3 protein, CDR3 DNA. D genes are given only for firm matches. Clone size is stated in some rows and not others, as once, few, many or a class when expanded.

TRBV30,NA,NA,TRBJ2-2,CAWSLGGPSGELFF,TGTGCCTGGAGCCTCGGGGGGCCGTCCGGGGAGCTGTTTTTT
TRBV9,NA,NA,TRBJ2-4,CASGKDKSNPIQYF,TGTGCCAGCGGAAAGGACAAGTCGAACCCCATTCAGTACTTC
TRBV6-5,NA,TRBD1,TRBJ2-7,CASSYSPTGGGDEQYF,TGTGCCAGCAGTTACTCGCCGACAGGGGGCGGCGACGAGCAGTACTTC
TRBV4-3,NA,TRBD1,TRBJ2-7,CASSQDFRDSTNEQYF,TGCGCCAGCAGCCAAGATTTTAGGGACAGTACTAACGAGCAGTACTTC
TRBV7-9,NA,TRBD2,TRBJ2-3,CASSLGLGGGRSTDTQYF,TGTGCCAGCAGCTTAGGGTTAGGCGGGGGGCGAAGCACAGATACGCAGTATTTT
TRBV6-1,NA,NA,TRBJ1-6,CASSEWAAGAVNSPLHF,TGTGCCAGCAGTGAATGGGCCGCGGGGGCGGTGAATTCACCCCTCCACTTT
TRBV18,NA,NA,TRBJ2-1,CASSPPERVYNEQFF,TGTGCCAGCTCACCACCGGAGAGGGTTTACAATGAGCAGTTCTTC
TRBV6-4,NA,TRBD2,TRBJ2-7,CASSDSPQPGLARPHYEQYF,TGTGCCAGCAGTGACTCGCCACAACCGGGACTAGCGAGACCTCACTACGAGCAGTACTTC
TRBV7-2,NA,NA,TRBJ1-6,CASSLVGIYNSPLHF,TGTGCCAGCAGCTTAGTCGGGATATATAATTCACCCCTCCACTTT
TRBV6-5,NA,TRBD1,TRBJ1-2,CASTRGTGAYGYTF,TGTGCCAGCACTCGCGGGACAGGGGCCTATGGCTACACCTTC
TRBV7-8,NA,TRBD2,TRBJ2-1,CATTGLAGSNEQFF,TGTGCCACCACCGGACTAGCGGGGTCTAATGAGCAGTTCTTC
TRBV5-1,NA,TRBD2,TRBJ2-2,CASSLASSGGTGELFF,TGCGCCAGCAGCTTGGCGTCTAGCGGGGGCACCGGGGAGCTGTTTTTT
TRBV5-1,NA,NA,TRBJ2-3,CASSLTTDYTDTQYF,TGCGCCAGCAGCTTGACAACAGATTACACAGATACGCAGTATTTT
TRBV9,NA,TRBD1,TRBJ2-7,CASSPFGQGTYEQYF,TGTGCCAGCAGCCCCTTCGGACAGGGAACCTACGAGCAGTACTTC
TRBV7-7,NA,TRBD2,TRBJ2-5,CASSFGLAGAETQYF,TGTGCCAGCAGCTTTGGACTAGCGGGGGCAGAGACCCAGTACTTC
TRBV5-4,once,NA,TRBJ1-1,CASSYKTGNTEAFF,TGTGCCAGCAGCTATAAGACAGGAAACACTGAAGCTTTCTTT
TRBV5-6,NA,NA,TRBJ1-2,CASSDSIYGYTF,TGTGCCAGCAGCGACAGTATCTATGGCTACACCTTC
TRBV27,NA,NA,TRBJ2-1,CASSLRISVNEQFF,TGTGCCAGCAGTTTAAGGATAAGTGTTAATGAGCAGTTCTTC
TRBV4-3,once,TRBD1,TRBJ2-7,CASSQDGGVDRAYEQYF,TGCGCCAGCAGCCAAGATGGGGGAGTGGACAGGGCTTACGAGCAGTACTTC
TRBV7-2,NA,NA,TRBJ2-4,CASSLALGGTGKNIQYF,TGTGCCAGCAGCTTAGCGCTAGGGGGAACGGGCAAAAACATTCAGTACTTC
TRBV4-2,NA,TRBD2,TRBJ2-5,CASSQDITSGGGTQYF,TGTGCCAGCAGCCAAGATATCACTAGCGGGGGGGGGACCCAGTACTTC
TRBV6-5,NA,NA,TRBJ1-3,CASGSASGNTIYF,TGTGCCAGCGGCTCAGCCTCTGGAAACACCATATATTTT